This T cell receptor (beta chain) was captured in a study of shared T cell receptors in the human thymus. The method was immunoSEQ multiplex PCR; TCRdb's version includes in-frame clones alone and lacks a portion of them. The table shows some 720,000 clones, with over 75% occurring only once. The V end was cut by 6 bases, the J end by 0 bases, with 12 bases between. Germline V gene data show CDR1 as MNHEY and CDR2 as SMNVEV (reference sequence). The CDR3 totals 15 residues. A further study also used this sample, focusing on human thymus T cells.

Sequencing used thymocytes. The TCR originated in a boy under two years old with a congenital heart defect. The rearrangement uses TRBV27 and TRBJ1-5; D is ambiguous. The CDR3 here is CASRPVLNSNQPQHF. In DNA form, the CDR3 reads TGTGCCAGCAGGCCAGTCCTGAATAGCAATCAGCCCCAGCATTTT.